The rows below give T cell receptor beta chains drawn from one sample of a study of cytomegalovirus exposure and HLA in healthy donors. Clones were sequenced by immunoSEQ multiplex PCR, and TCRdb holds only the in-frame ones, with some missing. The sample comprises around 60,000 clones, approximately 95% of which are singletons, and less than 1.5% rests with the top ten. Sequenced: PBMCs. These receptor sequences come from a woman aged 18 to 35 in good health and CMV-seronegative. Both conserved end residues are trimmed from each CDR3.

CDR3 length	V gene	CDR3 protein
12	TRBV4-2	ASSPDPRDTEAF
13	TRBV13	ASSLGPESNQPQH
16	TRBV28	ASSLPGTGPGGSYEQY
11	TRBV7-3	ASSPGTGETQY
11	TRBV7-3	ASSLTGDTEAF
13	TRBV4-3	ASSHQGAPNTEAF
16	TRBV18	ASSVTGTGGPSNQPQH
12	TRBV6-8	ATDSGSGHNEQF
11	TRBV18	ASSPDRTYEQY
15	TRBV7-3	ASSFLPSGRTYNEQF
13	TRBV4-2	ASSQKAGANYGYT
14	TRBV14	ASSTVAASSYNEQF
13	TRBV5-4	ASRYLGGGFHEQF
11	TRBV4-2	ASGHLGGSEQY
14	TRBV11-1	ASSLGTGGLTDTQY
13	TRBV6-1	ASSEGAGDTDTQY
12	TRBV5-1	ASSLSMGGTEAF
14	TRBV5-4	ATQTDRGDWNTEAF
9	TRBV6-5	ASRSGLGEF
12	TRBV19	ASSPGSGSYEQY
9	TRBV20-1	SGRGGETQY
13	TRBV7-9	ASSPTPTTNEKLF
13	TRBV9	ASSPSGSPLEKLF
13	TRBV4-3	ASSGSAMRGNTIY
12	TRBV11-1	ASSPDRGGYGYT
17	TRBV28	ASSLGAIRDSAEEGPQH
13	TRBV9	ASSARGGGTDTQY
11	TRBV29-1	SATSGSTDTQY
14	TRBV11-3	ASSDRIGTSGSKQY
10	TRBV6-5	ASRRARGWAF
11	TRBV2	ASSEGAGDTQY
12	TRBV10-3	AISDPGLYQPQH
10	TRBV28	ASSLGGTEQF
12	TRBV10-3	AISEGRGVSGYT
13	TRBV11-2	ASSPLWGPDTEAF
12	TRBV15	ATSSGGAAGELF
10	TRBV7-2	ASSPRVGEQY
12	TRBV27	ASRRGAPLNEQF
11	TRBV19	ASSIGGQGGLF
10	TRBV7-9	ASSQGVRGQY
13	TRBV7-3	ASSPSGSRQETQY
14	TRBV23-1	ASGTQVVGMDNEQF
11	TRBV6-1	ASTRPGGYEQY
13	TRBV19	ASSMMGAGNQPQH
12	TRBV15	ATSRGQGGTEAF
12	TRBV29-1	SVEGPSGPYGYT
11	TRBV2	ASGAGGFAEAF
13	TRBV5-6	ASSRGASAYYEQY
16	TRBV4-2	ASSPHSSGREITGELF
11	TRBV30	AWTGGARYGYT
14	TRBV19	ASSMRGQGVGQPQH
11	TRBV4-3	ASSQEYGSPAF
12	TRBV10-3	AIRKGLAGDEQY
13	TRBV28	ASSLGAETYNEQF
12	TRBV7-6	ASSQQSSGNTIY